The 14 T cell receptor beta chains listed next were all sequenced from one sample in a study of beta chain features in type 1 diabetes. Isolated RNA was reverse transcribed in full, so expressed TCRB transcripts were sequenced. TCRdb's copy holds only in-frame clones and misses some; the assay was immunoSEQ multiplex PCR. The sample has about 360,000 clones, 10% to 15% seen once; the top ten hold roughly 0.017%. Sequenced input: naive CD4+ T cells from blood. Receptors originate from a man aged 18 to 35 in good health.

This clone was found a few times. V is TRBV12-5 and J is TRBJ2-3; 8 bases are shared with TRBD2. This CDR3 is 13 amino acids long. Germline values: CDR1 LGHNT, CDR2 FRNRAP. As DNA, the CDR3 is TGTGCCCCCCCCGGACTAGCAGCAGATACGCAGTATTTT. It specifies CAPPGLAADTQYF.

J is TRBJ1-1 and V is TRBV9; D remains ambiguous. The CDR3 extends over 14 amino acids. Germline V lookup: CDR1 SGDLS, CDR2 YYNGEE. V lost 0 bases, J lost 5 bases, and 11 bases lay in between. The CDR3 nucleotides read TGTGCCAGCAGCGTAGTGGCATCTTGGACTGAAGCTTTCTTT. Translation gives CASSVVASWTEAFF.

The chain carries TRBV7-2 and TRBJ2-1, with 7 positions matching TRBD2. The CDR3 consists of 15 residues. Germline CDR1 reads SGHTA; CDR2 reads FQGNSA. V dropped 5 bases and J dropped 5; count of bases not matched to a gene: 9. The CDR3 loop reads CASSPLAAVNNEQFF. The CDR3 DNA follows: TGTGCCAGCAGCCCGCTAGCGGCCGTGAACAATGAGCAGTTCTTC.

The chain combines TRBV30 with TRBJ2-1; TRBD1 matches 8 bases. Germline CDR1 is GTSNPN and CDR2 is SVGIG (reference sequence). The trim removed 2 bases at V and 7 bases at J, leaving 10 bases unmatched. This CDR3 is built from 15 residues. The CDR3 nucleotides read TGTGCCTGGAGTCTCCCGACAGGGGTACGGAATGAGCAGTTCTTC. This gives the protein CAWSLPTGVRNEQFF.

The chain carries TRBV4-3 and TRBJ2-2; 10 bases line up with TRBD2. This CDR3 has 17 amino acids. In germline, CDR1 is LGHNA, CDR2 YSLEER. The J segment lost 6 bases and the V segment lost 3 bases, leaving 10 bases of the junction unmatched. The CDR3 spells CASSQYSGRATAGELFF. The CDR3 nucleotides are TGCGCCAGCAGCCAGTACAGCGGGAGGGCCACCGCCGGGGAGCTGTTTTTT.

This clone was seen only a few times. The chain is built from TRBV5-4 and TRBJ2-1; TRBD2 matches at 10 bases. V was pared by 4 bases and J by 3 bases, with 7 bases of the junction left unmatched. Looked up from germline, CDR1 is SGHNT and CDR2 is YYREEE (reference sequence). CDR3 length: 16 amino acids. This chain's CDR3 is CASSIPRTSGYNEQFF. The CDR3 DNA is TGTGCCAGCAGCATACCACGGACTAGCGGCTACAATGAGCAGTTCTTC.

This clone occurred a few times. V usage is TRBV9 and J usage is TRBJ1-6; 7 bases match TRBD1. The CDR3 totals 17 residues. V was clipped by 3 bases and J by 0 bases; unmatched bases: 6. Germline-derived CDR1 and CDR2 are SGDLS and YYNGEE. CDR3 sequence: CASSAEGGASYNSPLHF. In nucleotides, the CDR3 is TGTGCCAGCAGCGCAGAAGGGGGCGCCTCCTATAATTCACCCCTCCACTTT.

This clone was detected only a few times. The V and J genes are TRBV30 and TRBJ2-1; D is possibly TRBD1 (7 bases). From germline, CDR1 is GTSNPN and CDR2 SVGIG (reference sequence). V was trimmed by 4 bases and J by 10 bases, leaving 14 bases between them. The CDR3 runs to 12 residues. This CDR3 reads CAWTGGSLEQFF. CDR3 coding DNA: TGTGCCTGGACAGGGGGGTCTTTGGAGCAGTTCTTC.

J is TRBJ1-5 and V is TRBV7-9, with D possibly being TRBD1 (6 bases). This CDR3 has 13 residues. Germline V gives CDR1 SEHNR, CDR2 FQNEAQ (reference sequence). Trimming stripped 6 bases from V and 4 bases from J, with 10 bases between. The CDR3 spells CASSTGQNQPQHF. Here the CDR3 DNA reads TGTGCCAGCAGTACCGGACAGAATCAGCCCCAGCATTTT.

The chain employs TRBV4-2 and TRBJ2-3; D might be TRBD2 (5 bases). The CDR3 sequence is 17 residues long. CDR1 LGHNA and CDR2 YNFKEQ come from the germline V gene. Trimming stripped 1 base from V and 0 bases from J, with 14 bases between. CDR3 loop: CASSQVFGRSSTDTQYF. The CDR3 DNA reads TGTGCCAGCAGCCAAGTTTTTGGGAGATCTAGCACAGATACGCAGTATTTT.

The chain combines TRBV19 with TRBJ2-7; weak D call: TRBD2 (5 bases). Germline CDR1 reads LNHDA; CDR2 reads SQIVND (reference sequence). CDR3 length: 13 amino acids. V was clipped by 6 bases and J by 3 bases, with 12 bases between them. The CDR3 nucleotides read TGTGCCAGTAGACGAGGGCCAGACTACGAGCAGTACTTC. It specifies CASRRGPDYEQYF.

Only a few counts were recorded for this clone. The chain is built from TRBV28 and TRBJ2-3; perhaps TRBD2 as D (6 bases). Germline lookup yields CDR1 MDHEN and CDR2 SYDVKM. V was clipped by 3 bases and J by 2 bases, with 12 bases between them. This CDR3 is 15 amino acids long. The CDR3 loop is CASSFLSGITDTQYF. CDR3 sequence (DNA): TGTGCCAGCAGTTTTCTTAGCGGAATCACAGATACGCAGTATTTT.

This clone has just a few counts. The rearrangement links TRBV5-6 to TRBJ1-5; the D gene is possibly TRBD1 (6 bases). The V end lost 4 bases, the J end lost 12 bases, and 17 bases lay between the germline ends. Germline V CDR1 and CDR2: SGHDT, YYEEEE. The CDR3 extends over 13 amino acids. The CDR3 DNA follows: TGTGCCAGCAGCAGGGACATCGTATATGACCAGCATTTT. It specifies CASSRDIVYDQHF. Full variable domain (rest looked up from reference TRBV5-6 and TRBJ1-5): DAGVTQSPTHLIKTRGQQVTLRCSPKSGHDTVSWYQQALGQGPQFIFQYYEEEERQRGNFPDRFSGHQFPNYSSELNVNALLLGDSALYLCASSRDIVYDQHFGDGTRLSIL.

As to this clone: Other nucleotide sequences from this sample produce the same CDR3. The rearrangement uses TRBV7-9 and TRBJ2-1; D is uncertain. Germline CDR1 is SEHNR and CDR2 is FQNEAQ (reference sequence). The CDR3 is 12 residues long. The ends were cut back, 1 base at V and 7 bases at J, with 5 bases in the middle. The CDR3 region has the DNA TGTGCCAGCAGCTTAGACAGAAATGAGCAGTTCTTC. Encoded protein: CASSLDRNEQFF.